This TCR beta chain is drawn from a study of T cell responses to AZD1222 COVID-19 vaccine. Study observations and caveats: Clonal diversity was possibly underestimated; the donors were predominantly white British and more often female. Spike-wide vaccine-associated CD4 TCRs dominated at 160-218 and 743-854. No repertoire was sampled before or during the peak T cell response, only after it.

Details on this clone: Its specificity is unknown.

The CDR3 is made up of 13 amino acids. Germline V lookup: CDR1 SGHRS, CDR2 YFSETQ. Trimming pared 0 bases from V and 5 bases from J, leaving 8 bases between. Using immunoSEQ multiplex PCR, the repertoire was profiled, and TCRdb retains in-frame clones only, with some absent. The table shows some 190,000 clones, with about 94% occurring only once. The source was peripheral blood, collected 28 days after the second dose of the MenACWY control vaccine. This sequence originates from an adult who received the MenACWY meningococcal vaccine as a control. The genes are TRBV5-1 and TRBJ1-1; D remains ambiguous. The CDR3, as DNA: TGCGCCAGCAGCTTGGCGTTTGGAACTGAAGCTTTCTTT. Residues: CASSLAFGTEAFF.